This is a list of T cell receptor beta chains from one sample in a study of siplizumab effects on memory and regulatory T cells. Profiling relied on immunoSEQ multiplex PCR, and the TCRdb table lists in-frame clones only, not all of them. This table holds more than 85,000 clones, just under 90% found once. Input material: CD4+ T cells sorted from blood. These TCRs come from a human donor in good health. Each CDR3 is given without its conserved first and last residue. The D gene is left open where the match is weak.

V | D | CDR3
TRBV19 | - | ASSEAGELF
TRBV6-6 | - | ASSYVERHTGELF
TRBV7-3 | - | ASSLTVGAGELF
TRBV2 | - | ASSFAISNQPQH
TRBV9 | - | ASSPGFSNYGYT
TRBV29-1 | TRBD2 | SVERTSGIGDVLT
TRBV7-3 | TRBD1 | ASSPGQGMPQH
TRBV19 | TRBD1 | ASSVSRDRGNQPQH
TRBV14 | - | ASSQTGLGEAF
TRBV29-1 | - | SVAPRGGGTLYTGELF
TRBV30 | - | AASGTWSYNEQF
TRBV5-6 | - | ASSREKGLLYGYT
TRBV30 | - | AWSVRVDSPLH
TRBV4-2 | - | ASSPGDVGRLGYEQY
TRBV19 | TRBD1 | ASTIPGQGGNEQF
TRBV9 | - | ASSVAPKSAETQY
TRBV7-2 | TRBD2 | ASRETSGSYEQY